The T cell receptor (beta chain) described here comes from a study of CD4+ T cells in melanoma. Here immunoSEQ multiplex PCR was the method, and the copy in TCRdb shows in-frame clones only, minus some. This table has about 21,000 clones, around four fifths appearing once. Germline V gene lookup returns CDR1 SGHNT and CDR2 YYREEE (reference sequence). The CDR3 spans 12 residues. With 7 bases clipped from V and 4 bases from J, the junction kept 2 bases outside the gene matches. This clone is medium-sized. The clonotype originates from a human donor with melanoma. The chain joins TRBV5-4 to TRBJ1-1; 9 nucleotides line up with TRBD1. DNA of the CDR3: TGTGCCAGCCACAGGGGGCCCACTGAAGCTTTCTTT. As protein: CASHRGPTEAFF.